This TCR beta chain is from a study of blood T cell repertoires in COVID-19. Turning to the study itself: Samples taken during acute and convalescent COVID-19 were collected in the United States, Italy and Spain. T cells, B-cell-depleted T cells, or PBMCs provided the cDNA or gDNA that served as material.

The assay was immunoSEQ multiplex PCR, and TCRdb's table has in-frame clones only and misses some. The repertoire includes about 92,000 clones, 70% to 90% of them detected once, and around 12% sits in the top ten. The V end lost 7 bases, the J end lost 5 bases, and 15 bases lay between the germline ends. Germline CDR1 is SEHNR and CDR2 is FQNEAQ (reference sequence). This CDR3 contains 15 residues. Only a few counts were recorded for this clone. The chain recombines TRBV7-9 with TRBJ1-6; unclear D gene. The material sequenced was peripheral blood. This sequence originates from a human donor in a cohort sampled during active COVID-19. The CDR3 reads CASTPEGLDNSPLHF. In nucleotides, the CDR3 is TGTGCCAGCACCCCGGAGGGATTGGATAATTCACCCCTCCACTTT.